Here is one TCR beta chain with its context. Its matching antigen is unknown. The data derive from a study of PD-1 blockade in mismatch repair-deficient tumors. Whole-study context: Patients had fewer than 15 mismatch repair-deficient cancer types and were previously treated and progressing.

TCR sequencing covered a few patients who responded to pembrolizumab. Produced via immunoSEQ multiplex PCR; TCRdb's table is partial and in-frame only. The sample shows 80,000 to 100,000 clones, approximately 81% of them seen only once. The V segment lost 9 bases and the J segment 2 bases; nucleotides outside the gene matches: 6. The CDR3 length is 13 residues. The V gene's germline CDR1 is LNHDA and CDR2 SQIVND (reference sequence). Overall study results and limits: After pembrolizumab, tumor-resident clones rose rapidly, then generally contracted before radiologic responses.

The clonotype comes from an adult with mismatch repair-deficient cancer. The sequenced sample was peripheral blood, obtained 12 weeks after starting pembrolizumab. J is TRBJ2-5 and V is TRBV19; 7 bases map to TRBD2. The CDR3, as DNA: TGTGCCAGCAACTACGGGAGGCAAGAGACCCAGTACTTC. Protein: CASNYGRQETQYF. Full variable domain (outside the CDR3, taken from reference TRBV19 and TRBJ2-5): DGGITQSPKYLFRKEGQNVTLSCEQNLNHDAMYWYRQDPGQGLRLIYYSQIVNDFQKGDIAEGYSVSREKKESFPLTVTSAQKNPTAFYLCASNYGRQETQYFGPGTRLLVL.